Shown below are 29 T cell receptor beta chains from a single sample sequenced in a study of identical twins. TCRdb independently ran MiXCR on the 5' RACE reads; one entry per CDR3 protein. Here the sample spans some 100,000 distinct CDR3 sequences, 4.5% to 6.5% being singletons. The sample taken for sequencing was memory T cells sorted from blood. All receptors come from a woman between 45 and 65 years old in good health.

This clonotype came up many times. The rearrangement links TRBV18 to TRBJ1-4, with unresolved D. V was pared by 1 base and J by 0 bases, with 3 bases between. From germline, CDR1 is KGHSH and CDR2 LQKENI. CDR3 length equals 14 residues. The CDR3 DNA reads as TGTGCCAGCTCACCACAACCAACTAATGAAAAACTGTTTTTT. Translation gives CASSPQPTNEKLFF.

Many counts were recorded for this clonotype. This chain links TRBV5-4 with TRBJ2-1; a weak D match, TRBD2 (5 bases). Looked up from germline, CDR1 is SGHNT and CDR2 is YYREEE (reference sequence). Trimming shortened V by 4 bases and J by 4 bases, and 15 bases separated the two germline ends. There are 15 residues in the CDR3. The CDR3, as DNA: TGTGCCAGCAGCGGGTGGGGAGAAGGGTACAATGAGCAGTTCTTC. The encoded protein is CASSGWGEGYNEQFF.

This clonotype was observed a few times. The V and J genes are TRBV10-2 and TRBJ1-2; D may be TRBD1 (6 bases). CDR1 is WSHSY, CDR2 SAAADI, per germline. The CDR3 spans 14 residues. V dropped 7 bases and J dropped 3 bases, with 15 bases sitting between them. The CDR3 region has the DNA TGCGCCAGCACCGGAGGGGGGGGCTACTATGGCTACACCTTC. Protein sequence: CASTGGGGYYGYTF.

This clonotype was seen many times. CDR3 sequence (DNA): TGTGCCAGCAGCCGTGCCGGGGACAGCCCTATTCAAGAGACCCAGTACTTC. It yields the protein CASSRAGDSPIQETQYF. The chain combines TRBV14 with TRBJ2-5, with 7 nucleotides matching TRBD1. The V gene end was trimmed by 4 bases and the J gene end by 2 bases; junction bases not matched to a gene: 13. The CDR3 has 17 residues. In germline, CDR1 is SGHDN, CDR2 FVKESK.

This clonotype was seen at least ten times. The chain carries TRBV12-3 or TRBV12-4 and TRBJ2-3, with 7 nucleotides matching TRBD2. The CDR3 covers 15 residues. V trimming: 6 bases; J trimming: 4 bases; junction bases outside the gene matches: 10. The chain's CDR3 is CASSPRASGPDTQYF. The CDR3, as DNA: TGTGCCAGCAGCCCACGGGCTAGCGGACCAGATACGCAGTATTTT.

This clonotype was found many times. V and J are TRBV20-1 and TRBJ2-1; TRBD2 aligns across 7 bases. The V gene end was trimmed by 6 bases and the J gene end by 8 bases; junction bases not matched to a gene: 7. Germline V gene sequence: CDR1 DFQATT, CDR2 SNEGSKA (reference sequence). The CDR3 consists of 12 residues. For the CDR3, the DNA is TGCAGTGCCGCAGCGGGATTCGATGAGCAGTTCTTC. Translated, it gives CSAAAGFDEQFF.

This clonotype has at least ten counts. The rearrangement joins TRBV4-1 to TRBJ1-2; D call uncertain. V lost 8 bases and J 4 bases, leaving 17 bases between the germline ends. The germline gives CDR1 MGHRA, CDR2 YSYEKL. There are 14 residues in the CDR3. In DNA form, the CDR3 reads TGCGCCAGCGGTCTAGGGCGTTTGGGCTATGGCTACACCTTC. Encoded protein: CASGLGRLGYGYTF.

In its sample, this clonotype was seen a few times. This sequence joins TRBV5-1 and TRBJ2-1; TRBD2 agrees at 12 bases. CDR1 is SGHRS and CDR2 is YFSETQ in the germline V gene. CDR3 length: 15 residues. Trimming cost V 3 bases and J 5 bases; bases outside gene matches: 3. CDR3 bases: TGCGCCAGCAGCTCGGGGACTAGCGGGCACAATGAGCAGTTCTTC. Translating gives CASSSGTSGHNEQFF.

At least ten counts were recorded for this clonotype. The CDR3 is CAWSVYGELFF. CDR3 nucleotides: TGTGCCTGGAGTGTATATGGGGAGCTGTTTTTT. The chain joins TRBV30 to TRBJ2-2; no clear D. V gave up 0 bases and J gave up 8 bases, with 4 bases separating them. Germline V gene lookup returns CDR1 GTSNPN and CDR2 SVGIG (reference sequence). This CDR3 region has 11 residues.

This clonotype was found many times. The chain has TRBV27 and TRBJ1-1; 7 nucleotides match TRBD1. This CDR3 is built from 14 residues. Germline V gives CDR1 MNHEY, CDR2 SMNVEV (reference sequence). Trimming at V came to 3 bases and at J to 7 bases, leaving 8 bases not matched to a gene. The CDR3 DNA is TGTGCCAGCAGTTTCATCCCTGGGGACAGTGAAGCTTTCTTT. Translation gives CASSFIPGDSEAFF.

The table lists this clonotype with a few counts. The chain recombines TRBV5-1 with TRBJ2-3; 7 nucleotides align to TRBD2. From germline, CDR1 is SGHRS and CDR2 YFSETQ. CDR3 length equals 17 residues. J was trimmed by 0 bases and V by 6 bases; bases with no gene match: 13. CDR3 sequence reads: CASTEGSSGSSTDTQYF. The CDR3 nucleotides are TGCGCCAGCACCGAGGGGAGTAGCGGGTCTAGCACAGATACGCAGTATTTT.

This clonotype has more than one count but fewer than ten. V gene TRBV12-3 or TRBV12-4 combines with J gene TRBJ1-5; 7 bases are shared with TRBD1. Losses at the gene ends were 6 bases for V and 4 bases for J; bases not matched to a gene: 15. This CDR3 region has 17 residues. DNA of the CDR3: TGTGCCAGCAGCCACTTTAAAAAAGGACAGGCGAATCAGCCCCAGCATTTT. This translates into CASSHFKKGQANQPQHF.

This clonotype was detected ten times or more. The V gene is TRBV29-1, the J gene TRBJ1-1, with 10 nucleotides matching TRBD1. V dropped 6 bases and J dropped 5; count of bases not matched to a gene: 9. This CDR3 spans 14 amino acids. Germline V gives CDR1 SQVTM, CDR2 ANQGSEA. CDR3 region: CSVAPGQGRTEAFF. Written as DNA, the CDR3 is TGCAGCGTCGCACCGGGACAGGGGAGGACTGAAGCTTTCTTT.

The V and J genes are TRBV20-1 and TRBJ2-3; the match to TRBD2 covers 16 bases. The CDR3 loop spans 17 amino acids. With 5 bases clipped from V and 2 bases from J, the junction kept 7 bases outside the gene matches. Germline V CDR1 and CDR2: DFQATT, SNEGSKA (reference sequence). Written as DNA, the CDR3 is TGCAGTGCTCCCTCGGGACTAGCGGGAGGGTCCACAGATACGCAGTATTTT. Protein: CSAPSGLAGGSTDTQYF.

This clonotype was counted ten times or more. V and J are TRBV2 and TRBJ2-3, with D uncertain. V was pared by 0 bases and J by 2 bases, with 9 bases between. Looked up from germline, CDR1 is SNHLY and CDR2 is FYNNEI. CDR3 length: 15 amino acids. CDR3: CASSEALGVTDTQYF. CDR3 nucleotide sequence: TGTGCCAGCAGTGAAGCGCTTGGGGTCACAGATACGCAGTATTTT.

This clonotype was detected a few times. One base away lies a much larger clone, so this may be a sequencing read error. Since no conserved phenylalanine or tryptophan closes the CDR3, a read error is the likely cause. The chain uses TRBV7-9 and TRBJ2-5, with D tentatively TRBD2 (6 bases). The CDR3 is 14 residues long. V lost 3 bases and J lost 7, with 15 bases in between. Germline loops: CDR1 SEHNR, CDR2 FQNEAQ (reference sequence). CDR3 in amino acids: CASSLPGTSGTQYL. CDR3 DNA sequence: TGTGCCAGCAGCTTGCCCGGGACTTCGGGGACCCAGTACCTC.

This clonotype was seen many times. This chain joins TRBV12-3 or TRBV12-4 and TRBJ1-5; D not certain. V lost 2 bases and J 6 bases, leaving 11 bases between the germline ends. The CDR3 contains 14 residues. The CDR3: CASSLMGGGQPQHF. CDR3 sequence (DNA): TGTGCCAGCAGTTTAATGGGTGGAGGTCAGCCCCAGCATTTT.

At least ten counts were recorded for this clonotype. This chain uses TRBV5-1 with TRBJ2-5; 12 bases map to TRBD2. Per the germline V gene, CDR1 is SGHRS and CDR2 is YFSETQ. V dropped 3 bases and J dropped 5; count of bases not matched to a gene: 8. This CDR3 has 16 residues. The CDR3 reads CASSSRLAGVGETQYF. The CDR3 coding sequence is TGCGCCAGCAGCTCACGACTAGCGGGAGTTGGCGAGACCCAGTACTTC.

Many counts were recorded for this clonotype. V gene TRBV12-3 or TRBV12-4 combines with J gene TRBJ1-5, with 12 nucleotides matching TRBD1. CDR3 length: 17 residues. V lost 6 bases, J lost 4 bases, and 10 bases stayed unmatched. The CDR3 nucleotides are TGTGCCAGCAGCCCAGGGGGGACAGGGGGCGAGAATCAGCCCCAGCATTTT. Amino acid sequence: CASSPGGTGGENQPQHF.

In its sample, this clonotype was seen many times. This chain uses TRBV4-1 with TRBJ2-1, with 7 bases fitting TRBD1. Germline assignment: CDR1 MGHRA and CDR2 YSYEKL. Losses at the gene ends were 4 bases for V and 10 bases for J; bases not matched to a gene: 10. The CDR3 is made up of 14 amino acids. The DNA of the CDR3 is TGCGCCAGCAGCCGAGCCTCAGGACAGGCCGAGCAGTTCTTC. Protein: CASSRASGQAEQFF.

This clonotype has ten or more counts. The chain carries TRBV27 and TRBJ2-5; D is unclear. CDR1 is MNHEY, CDR2 SMNVEV, per germline (reference sequence). The CDR3 consists of 12 residues. V lost 5 bases and J 5 bases, leaving 9 bases between the germline ends. The CDR3 loop reads CASSDLGETQYF. DNA of the CDR3: TGTGCCAGCAGTGACCTAGGGGAGACCCAGTACTTC.

This clonotype was detected ten times or more. This chain uses TRBV18 with TRBJ2-3, with D unresolved. Germline-derived CDR1 and CDR2 are KGHSH and LQKENI. The CDR3 extends over 14 amino acids. The V end was cut by 3 bases, the J end by 1 base, with 8 bases between. The CDR3 loop reads CASSPISGTDTQYF. The DNA for the CDR3 is TGTGCCAGCTCACCGATCTCTGGCACAGATACGCAGTATTTT.

In this sample, this clonotype turned up many times. The V gene is TRBV6-6, the J gene TRBJ2-3, with unresolved D. The CDR3 length is 14 residues. Trimming took off 10 bases at V and 3 bases at J, with 17 bases between the two ends. CDR1 is MNHNY, CDR2 SVGAGI, per germline (reference sequence). The CDR3 sequence: CATKQFGRTDTQYF. The CDR3 DNA is TGTGCCACCAAACAGTTCGGGCGGACAGATACGCAGTATTTT.

This clonotype was observed many times. The chain links TRBV7-9 to TRBJ2-7, with D perhaps matching TRBD1 or TRBD2 (6 bases each). The CDR3 is 13 amino acids. Germline CDR1 reads SEHNR; CDR2 reads FQNEAQ (reference sequence). The V and J ends lost 3 bases and 6 bases respectively, with 12 bases between them. The CDR3 DNA is TGTGCCAGCAGCTTTTCCGGGGGCGGCGAGCAGTACGTC. Amino acids: CASSFSGGGEQYV.

This clonotype was detected many times. The chain joins TRBV3-1 to TRBJ1-3; D gene uncertain. Between the trimmed V and J ends, which lost 0 bases and 3 bases, there was a span of 9 bases. The CDR3 consists of 15 residues. Germline V gene data show CDR1 as LGHDT and CDR2 as YNNKEL (reference sequence). The DNA of the CDR3 is TGTGCCAGCAGCCAAGATAACAGCCGTGGAAACACCATATATTTT. Translated: CASSQDNSRGNTIYF.

This clonotype has just a few counts. The rearrangement links TRBV12-5 to TRBJ2-3; perhaps TRBD1 as D (6 bases). The CDR3 is made up of 15 amino acids. The germline V and J ends were trimmed by 5 bases and 1 base, with 13 bases remaining between them. Germline assignment: CDR1 LGHNT and CDR2 FRNRAP. The CDR3 here is CASGGGLSGTDTQYF. CDR3 nucleotide sequence: TGTGCTAGTGGTGGGGGCCTATCAGGCACAGATACGCAGTATTTT.

V gene TRBV20-1 combines with J gene TRBJ2-3, with 10 nucleotides matching TRBD2. V lost 6 bases, J lost 5 bases, and 8 bases stayed unmatched. This CDR3 contains 14 residues. CDR1 DFQATT and CDR2 SNEGSKA come from the germline V gene (reference sequence). The CDR3: CSAPLAGVGDTQYF. The CDR3 nucleotides read TGCAGTGCCCCGCTAGCGGGAGTGGGAGATACGCAGTATTTT.

This clonotype was picked up many times. The junction does not match germline at one end; this may be a read error. V is TRBV7-7 and J is TRBJ2-1; 9 bases are shared with TRBD1. The CDR3 consists of 14 residues. Germline CDR1 is SSHAT and CDR2 is FNYEAQ (reference sequence). The CDR3, as DNA: TGTGCTAGCAGCCCCTCGACAGGGGGTAATGAGCAGTTCTTC. Residues: CASSPSTGGNEQFF.

The chain couples TRBV19 to TRBJ2-3, with TRBD1 as a possible D gene (6 bases). Trimming left V 4 bases short and J 11 bases short, with 16 bases between. The CDR3 consists of 13 residues. Germline CDR1 reads LNHDA; CDR2 reads SQIVND (reference sequence). The CDR3 DNA sequence: TGTGCCAGTAGTAATACCCAGGGGCGTATGCAGTATTTT. Translating gives CASSNTQGRMQYF.